This T cell receptor beta chain was sequenced during a study of T cell responses to AZD1222 COVID-19 vaccine. Points from the study as a whole: Among vaccine-associated CD4 TCRs, coverage spanned spike, with dominance at 160-218 and 743-854. Clonal diversity was possibly underestimated; the donors were predominantly white British and more often female.

Using immunoSEQ multiplex PCR, the repertoire was profiled, and TCRdb retains in-frame clones only, with some absent. The sample includes 130,000 or so clones, about 90% seen only once; the top ten take about 3%. This CDR3 has 18 residues. The germline V gene encodes CDR1 SGHDT and CDR2 YYEEEE. V dropped 7 bases and J dropped 5; count of bases not matched to a gene: 22. A word on this clone: Its antigen is not known.

The specimen comprised peripheral blood, sampled on day 0 of AZD1222 vaccination. This receptor was obtained from an adult in good health. The chain has TRBV5-6 and TRBJ2-5, with 8 bases aligning to TRBD2. CDR3: CASLGWGLSGGMEETQYF. CDR3 sequence (DNA): TGTGCCAGCCTGGGATGGGGACTGAGCGGGGGCATGGAGGAGACCCAGTACTTC.